Listed here are 16 T cell receptor beta chains from one sample, sequenced in a study of PD-1 blockade in classical Hodgkin lymphoma. Profiling relied on immunoSEQ multiplex PCR, and the TCRdb table lists in-frame clones only, not all of them. Among tens of thousands of clones, 80% were seen once, and the ten largest hold about 20%. Time point noted: cycle 4 day 1 (C4D1), after more than five weeks of nivolumab. All trial patients relapsed after autologous stem cell transplantation. The sample was peripheral blood mononuclear cells (PBMCs), taken before the fourth cycle of nivolumab. The receptors here all came from a human donor with classical Hodgkin lymphoma.

V is TRBV28 and J is TRBJ1-1, with D tentatively TRBD1 (6 bases). The CDR3 runs to 15 residues. The V end lost 8 bases, the J end lost 4 bases, and 20 bases lay between the germline ends. Germline V gives CDR1 MDHEN, CDR2 SYDVKM. The CDR3 sequence: CASSDLGGMVTEAFF. CDR3 DNA sequence: TGTGCCAGCTCCGACTTGGGGGGCATGGTCACTGAAGCTTTCTTT. Full variable domain (missing parts from reference TRBV28 and TRBJ1-1): DVKVTQSSRYLVKRTGEKVFLECVQDMDHENMFWYRQDPGLGLRLIYFSYDVKMKEKGDIPEGYSVSREKKERFSLILESASTNQTSMYLCASSDLGGMVTEAFFGQGTRLTVV.

The chain is built from TRBV9 and TRBJ2-3; D gene uncertain. Germline V gene sequence: CDR1 SGDLS, CDR2 YYNGEE. The CDR3 totals 13 residues. V was clipped by 4 bases and J by 2 bases, with 8 bases between them. CDR3 nucleotides: TGTGCCAGCAGCCCTGGGTCCACAGATACGCAGTATTTT. It encodes CASSPGSTDTQYF.

The V and J genes are TRBV6-6 and TRBJ2-7; D is possibly TRBD1 (7 bases). Trimming pared 6 bases from V and 5 bases from J, leaving 17 bases between. Germline V gene lookup returns CDR1 MNHNY and CDR2 SVGAGI (reference sequence). The CDR3 extends over 14 amino acids. This CDR3 reads CASRPNRGLHEQYF. CDR3 in DNA: TGTGCCAGCAGACCCAACAGGGGACTCCACGAGCAGTACTTC.

V is TRBV19 and J is TRBJ1-2, with 8 positions matching TRBD1. The germline V gene has CDR1 LNHDA and CDR2 SQIVND (reference sequence). The V gene end was trimmed by 3 bases and the J gene end by 4 bases; junction bases not matched to a gene: 7. The CDR3 runs 15 residues. The CDR3 here is CASSIGPTGVYGYTF. The CDR3 region has the DNA TGTGCCAGTAGTATCGGCCCGACAGGGGTCTATGGCTACACCTTC.

This clone was seen ten or more times. V gene TRBV10-1 combines with J gene TRBJ2-1, with a weak D call TRBD2 (6 bases). CDR1 and CDR2 (germline): WNHNN, SYGVQD (reference sequence). V gave up 6 bases and J gave up 8 bases, with 11 bases separating them. The CDR3 contains 12 residues. This CDR3 reads CASSGRTHEQFF. The CDR3 DNA follows: TGCGCCAGCAGCGGGAGAACCCATGAGCAGTTCTTC.

V gene TRBV15 combines with J gene TRBJ2-2; D may be TRBD1 (6 bases). The CDR3 runs to 16 residues. V was shortened by 1 base and J by 6 bases, with 15 bases between the two germline ends. The germline CDR1 and CDR2 sequences are LNHNV and YYDKDF (reference sequence). The CDR3 sequence is CATSRGRGQTPGELFF. CDR3 DNA sequence: TGTGCCACCAGCAGAGGCAGGGGACAAACGCCCGGGGAGCTGTTTTTT.

Relative to its sample, this clone is medium-sized. The rearrangement joins TRBV7-3 to TRBJ2-3; 15 positions match TRBD2. The CDR3 loop spans 19 amino acids. V lost 0 bases, J lost 6 bases, and 10 bases stayed unmatched. The germline CDR1 and CDR2 sequences are SGHTA and FQGTGA. For the CDR3, the DNA is TGTGCCAGCAGCTTAACCCCCTGGACTAGCGGGGGGGCCATGGATACGCAGTATTTT. Translation gives CASSLTPWTSGGAMDTQYF.

Only a few counts were recorded for this clone. The chain has TRBV7-2 and TRBJ2-3; D not resolved. Deletions cut 1 base from V and 2 bases from J, with 7 bases between. This CDR3 spans 14 amino acids. Germline V gene lookup returns CDR1 SGHTA and CDR2 FQGNSA. CDR3 in amino acids: CASSLGLSTDTQYF. The DNA of the CDR3 is TGTGCCAGCAGCTTAGGCCTGTCCACAGATACGCAGTATTTT.

This clone has just one count. J is TRBJ2-2 and V is TRBV6-4, with 8 bases aligning to TRBD1. Germline values: CDR1 MRHNA, CDR2 SNTAGT. Trimming cost V 2 bases and J 2 bases; bases outside gene matches: 7. The CDR3 totals 17 residues. The CDR3 spells CASSDMATGVNTGELFF. The CDR3 DNA reads as TGTGCCAGCAGTGACATGGCGACAGGGGTAAACACCGGGGAGCTGTTTTTT.

V gene TRBV11-2 combines with J gene TRBJ2-1; 14 bases align to TRBD2. The CDR3 totals 14 residues. Losses at the gene ends were 5 bases for V and 13 bases for J; bases not matched to a gene: 7. Germline V CDR1 and CDR2: SGHAT, FQNNGV. CDR3 nucleotides: TGTGCCAGCAGCAAAGGACTAGCGGGGGGCCCCCAGTTCTTC. As protein: CASSKGLAGGPQFF.

The rearrangement joins TRBV18 to TRBJ2-4; D call uncertain. The V and J ends lost 1 base and 6 bases respectively, with 7 bases between them. Per the germline V gene, CDR1 is KGHSH and CDR2 is LQKENI. The length of the CDR3 is 13 residues. CDR3 DNA: TGTGCCAGCTCACCACTTCAGAGAAACATTCAGTACTTC. This translates into CASSPLQRNIQYF.

The chain recombines TRBV10-3 with TRBJ2-1; maybe TRBD2 (5 bases). Germline V lookup: CDR1 ENHRY, CDR2 SYGVKD. CDR3 length: 14 amino acids. V lost 6 bases and J lost 0, with 9 bases in between. The CDR3 nucleotides read TGTGCCATCAGCGGGGAGATCTCCTACAATGAGCAGTTCTTC. It yields the protein CAISGEISYNEQFF.

The V and J genes are TRBV10-3 and TRBJ2-3, with D uncertain. The V end was cut by 2 bases, the J end by 6 bases, with 9 bases between. This CDR3 has 13 residues. Per germline, CDR1 ENHRY and CDR2 SYGVKD. The CDR3 sequence: CAISEPHQDTQYF. CDR3 DNA: TGTGCCATCAGTGAGCCCCACCAGGATACGCAGTATTTT.

V gene TRBV18 combines with J gene TRBJ1-5; D is uncertain. Germline V lookup: CDR1 KGHSH, CDR2 LQKENI. Trimming shortened V by 3 bases and J by 0 bases, and 12 bases separated the two germline ends. The CDR3 runs 16 residues. In nucleotides, the CDR3 is TGTGCCAGCTCACCTACCCTTACACCTAGCAATCAGCCCCAGCATTTT. Amino acid sequence: CASSPTLTPSNQPQHF. Based on the CDR3 plus reference TRBV18 and TRBJ1-5, the full variable domain is NAGVMQNPRHLVRRRGQEARLRCSPMKGHSHVYWYRQLPEEGLKFMVYLQKENIIDESGMPKERFSAEFPKEGPSILRIQQVVRGDSAAYFCASSPTLTPSNQPQHFGDGTRLSIL.

The chain joins TRBV27 to TRBJ2-7; 11 bases are shared with TRBD2. The germline V gene has CDR1 MNHEY and CDR2 SMNVEV (reference sequence). There are 13 residues in the CDR3. V shed 7 bases and J 5 bases; nucleotides not matched to a gene: 4. CDR3 in DNA: TGTGCCAGCAAACTAGCGGGAGCTCACGAGCAGTACTTC. This sequence encodes CASKLAGAHEQYF.

The gene calls are TRBV19 and TRBJ1-1; 7 bases map to TRBD1. The germline gives CDR1 LNHDA, CDR2 SQIVND (reference sequence). After removal of 3 bases from V and 2 bases from J, the junction contained 6 bases not matched to a gene. CDR3 length: 15 residues. The CDR3 nucleotides are TGTGCCAGTAGTATTCCACAGGGGTCCAACACTGAAGCTTTCTTT. Amino acid sequence: CASSIPQGSNTEAFF. The full variable domain, with the rest looked up from reference TRBV19 and TRBJ1-1, is DGGITQSPKYLFRKEGQNVTLSCEQNLNHDAMYWYRQDPGQGLRLIYYSQIVNDFQKGDIAEGYSVSREKKESFPLTVTSAQKNPTAFYLCASSIPQGSNTEAFFGQGTRLTVV.